The rows below give T cell receptor beta chains drawn from one sample of a study of blood T cells in healthy people across ages. TCRdb re-derived calls from the 5' RACE reads in MiXCR, one entry per CDR3 protein. The profile shows around 900,000 distinct CDR3 sequences, around 54% of them singletons. Sequencing was performed on blood. The receptors stem from a woman in her fifties or sixties in good health. Both conserved end residues are part of each CDR3. The D gene is left open where the match is weak. Rows give clone size only sometimes, using once, few, many, or a class for an expanded clone.

V,D,size,CDR3
TRBV5-1,NA,NA,CASRFTQGPYYEQYF
TRBV29-1,NA,NA,CSATGSSNEKLFF
TRBV5-4,TRBD1,NA,CASSLAGGGKAYNEQFF
TRBV6-2/TRBV6-3,NA,NA,CASSYSSGITGELFF
TRBV12-3/TRBV12-4,TRBD1,many,CASIDQGASYEQYF
TRBV10-3,NA,few,CAIGPRQATYEQYF
TRBV2,TRBD1,NA,CASSEWAGGSYEQYF
TRBV15,TRBD2,few,CATSRDRSSGSLHTQYF
TRBV5-1,NA,NA,CASSLEPEDTQYF
TRBV7-9,NA,NA,CASSLIQGYNEQFF
TRBV6-1,NA,few,CASSETLADTQYF
TRBV5-8,TRBD1,few,CASSSRGYPHYEQYF
TRBV7-2,TRBD2,few,CASSRTSGVYEQYF
TRBV10-3,TRBD1,NA,CAIGQGGNQPQHF
TRBV9,TRBD2,NA,CASSVASGTNSGELFF
TRBV5-1,TRBD2,NA,CASSLQGLVGNIQYF
TRBV5-5,TRBD2,NA,CASSAGLAGAVQYF
TRBV5-6,NA,NA,CASSPVPGPYEQYF
TRBV2,NA,NA,CASSFDTGSDTQYF
TRBV20-1,TRBD2,NA,CSARDRGRVSEQYF
TRBV6-2/TRBV6-3,TRBD1,NA,CASRRDSTEAFF
TRBV20-1,TRBD2,few,CSARERTSSYEQYF
TRBV12-3/TRBV12-4,TRBD2,NA,CAGSLSGAYEQYF
TRBV12-3/TRBV12-4,NA,few,CASSPQGMGTYEQYF
TRBV4-3,NA,NA,CASSQGRGASGANVLTF
TRBV24-1,TRBD1,NA,CATSDLTGAGTEQYF
TRBV7-9,TRBD2,NA,CASSLGGVSGSSYEQYF
TRBV7-2,TRBD2,NA,CASTRAGGPGEQFF
TRBV7-2,NA,NA,CASSLVGGYRSYEQYF
TRBV20-1,TRBD1,NA,CRPERTGVTNEKLFF
TRBV9,NA,NA,CASSVNTGSTYGYTF
TRBV7-9,NA,NA,CASSPGAAEGSPLHF
TRBV9,TRBD1,NA,CGDREGEQYF
TRBV20-1,TRBD1,NA,CSAQQGGQETGELFF
TRBV28,NA,NA,CASSLFGQGSNQPQHF
TRBV25-1,NA,NA,CASSESNSVWNYGYTF
TRBV28,NA,NA,CASLDSRLYEQYF
TRBV24-1,TRBD1,NA,CATSDWSVGQGDHGYTF
TRBV7-6,TRBD2,NA,CASSLLGRWETQYF
TRBV4-1,TRBD2,NA,CASSQEGRAKNIQYF
TRBV28,NA,NA,CASTPGGSYNEQFF
TRBV29-1,TRBD2,NA,CSVQTSPSSYNEQYF
TRBV4-3,TRBD1,few,CASSQDRTGGDEKLFF
TRBV28,NA,NA,CASRQGPPNYGYTF
TRBV11-1,NA,NA,CAGSRRLSYEQYF
TRBV9,NA,many,CASSVGLNNEQFF
TRBV18,NA,few,CASSPKAESTDTQYF
TRBV7-9,NA,many,CASSPLWGQTGELFF
TRBV20-1,NA,NA,CSARPGLISSYNEQFF
TRBV27,NA,NA,CASRSPPQGNTEAFF
TRBV7-2,NA,once,CASSPLGHETQYF
TRBV19,NA,NA,CASSIRQISYEQYF
TRBV7-9,NA,NA,CASSLEVSPKDTQYF
TRBV7-6,NA,NA,CASSLGFASNEQFF
TRBV20-1,TRBD1,few,CSARKQGSQYF
TRBV4-1,NA,NA,CASSQDGYAANTEAFF
TRBV3-1,TRBD1,NA,CASSPSDRVYEQYF
TRBV20-1,TRBD2,NA,CSAREGILAGHNEQFF
TRBV20-1,NA,NA,CSAEKQGPDSPLHF